The entry below describes one T cell receptor (beta chain). This sample is part of a study of blood T cell repertoires in COVID-19. Turning to the study itself: The origin of the acute and convalescent COVID-19 samples was the United States, Italy and Spain. Nucleic acid was either cDNA or gDNA, and it came from T cells, B-cell-depleted T cells, or PBMCs.

The CDR3 length is 14 residues. Deletions cut 4 bases from V and 4 bases from J, with 13 bases between. Germline V gives CDR1 SGHRS, CDR2 YFSETQ. Original analysis: Quantification of nucleated cells was approximated via reference gene primer amplification. TCRdb's table, derived via immunoSEQ multiplex PCR, lists solely in-frame clones and lacks some. V and J calls and clone size are copied from that table; D and trimming were computed from the DNA. This table holds about 150,000 clones, around 79% found once. The V and J genes are TRBV5-1 and TRBJ2-3; weak D call: TRBD2 (7 bases). Sequencing was performed on peripheral blood. The TCR sequence derives from a woman in her 70s with COVID-19, enrolled during active disease. In nucleotides, the CDR3 is TGCGCCAGCAGCGGGGGGGCCGCGGCAGATACGCAGTATTTT. Translated: CASSGGAAADTQYF.